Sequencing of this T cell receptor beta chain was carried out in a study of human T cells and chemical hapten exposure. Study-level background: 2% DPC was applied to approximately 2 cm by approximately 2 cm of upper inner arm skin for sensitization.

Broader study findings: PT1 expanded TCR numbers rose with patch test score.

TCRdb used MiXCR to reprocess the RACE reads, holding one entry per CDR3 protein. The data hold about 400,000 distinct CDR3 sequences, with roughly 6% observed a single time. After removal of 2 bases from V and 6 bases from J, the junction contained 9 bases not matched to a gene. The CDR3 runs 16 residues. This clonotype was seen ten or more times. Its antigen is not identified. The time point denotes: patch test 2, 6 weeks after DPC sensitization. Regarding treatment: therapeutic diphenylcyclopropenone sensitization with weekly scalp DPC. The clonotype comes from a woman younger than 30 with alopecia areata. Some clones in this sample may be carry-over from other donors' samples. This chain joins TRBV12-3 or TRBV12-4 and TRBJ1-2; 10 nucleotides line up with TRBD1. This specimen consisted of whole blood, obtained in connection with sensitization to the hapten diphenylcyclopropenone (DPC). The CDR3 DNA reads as TGTGCCAGCAGTTTAACAAGACAGGGGGCAGGCCATGGCTACACCTTC. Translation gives CASSLTRQGAGHGYTF.